Following are 27 T cell receptor beta chains from one sample sequenced in a study of blood T cell repertoires in COVID-19. Clones were sequenced by immunoSEQ multiplex PCR, and TCRdb holds only the in-frame ones, with some missing. This table holds about 45,000 clones, under 85% found once. Sequenced: peripheral blood. The receptors here all came from a woman at least 80 years old with acute or convalescent COVID-19.

The CDR3 nucleotides read TGCAGCGCTGGGGCCAGAGGCATGAACACTGAAGCTTTCTTT. Translated, it gives CSAGARGMNTEAFF. This chain joins TRBV29-1 and TRBJ1-1; a possible D gene is TRBD1 (5 bases). Germline V lookup: CDR1 SQVTM, CDR2 ANQGSEA. Trimming took off 7 bases at V and 0 bases at J, with 15 bases between the two ends. This CDR3 contains 14 residues.

The CDR3 protein is CASSLWLAGNYEQYF. CDR3 nucleotide sequence: TGTGCCAGCAGCTTGTGGCTAGCGGGAAACTACGAGCAGTACTTC. The V gene is TRBV5-6, the J gene TRBJ2-7, with 9 bases lining up with TRBD2. This CDR3 is built from 15 residues. The germline CDR1 and CDR2 sequences are SGHDT and YYEEEE. Trimming cost V 1 base and J 3 bases; bases outside gene matches: 5. Combining the CDR3 with reference TRBV5-6 and TRBJ2-7 gives the whole variable domain DAGVTQSPTHLIKTRGQQVTLRCSPKSGHDTVSWYQQALGQGPQFIFQYYEEEERQRGNFPDRFSGHQFPNYSSELNVNALLLGDSALYLCASSLWLAGNYEQYFGPGTRLTVT.

The chain recombines TRBV5-4 with TRBJ1-2, with D maybe TRBD1 (6 bases). Germline CDR1 and CDR2: SGHNT and YYREEE (reference sequence). The V end was cut by 1 base, the J end by 2 bases, with 9 bases between. This CDR3 is built from 14 residues. CDR3 sequence reads: CASSLSGQNYGYTF. In DNA, the CDR3 is TGTGCCAGCAGCTTGAGTGGACAGAACTATGGCTACACCTTC.

The chain is built from TRBV2 and TRBJ2-3; maybe TRBD2 (6 bases). The germline V and J ends were trimmed by 7 bases and 11 bases, with 13 bases remaining between them. The CDR3 length is 11 residues. Germline CDR1 reads SNHLY; CDR2 reads FYNNEI. CDR3 residues: CASKDYGGQYF. CDR3 DNA sequence: TGTGCCAGCAAAGATTACGGGGGGCAGTATTTT.

About this clone itself: At one of its ends the junction is not consistent with the germline gene, which may arise from a read error. This chain joins TRBV6-1 and TRBJ2-7, with a tentative D call TRBD1 (5 bases). The germline V gene has CDR1 MNHNS and CDR2 SASEGT. This CDR3 has 12 amino acids. In DNA, the CDR3 is TGTGCCAGCAGTGAGGTTTCCGCAGGGCGATTCTTC. Protein: CASSEVSAGRFF.

The chain links TRBV18 to TRBJ2-7, with 9 bases matching TRBD2. The CDR3 loop spans 18 amino acids. Trimming at V came to 2 bases and at J to 5 bases, leaving 16 bases not matched to a gene. Germline V gene lookup returns CDR1 KGHSH and CDR2 LQKENI. CDR3 amino acids: CASSPDSAGTSRTNEQYF. In nucleotides, the CDR3 is TGTGCCAGCTCACCAGATTCTGCCGGGACTAGCCGTACCAACGAGCAGTACTTC.

J is TRBJ1-2 and V is TRBV14; no clear D. Trimming removed 1 base at V and 8 bases at J, with 11 bases between. The CDR3 totals 13 residues. Germline V gene sequence: CDR1 SGHDN, CDR2 FVKESK. The CDR3 nucleotides are TGTGCCAGCAGCCAAGGTCCAAGAGGAGGCTACACCTTC. Translated, it gives CASSQGPRGGYTF.

The chain uses TRBV7-8 and TRBJ2-3, with TRBD2 matching over 7 bases. Germline CDR1 and CDR2: SGHVS and FQNEAQ. The V gene end was trimmed by 3 bases and the J gene end by 2 bases; junction bases not matched to a gene: 11. CDR3 length: 17 amino acids. In DNA, the CDR3 is TGTGCCAGCAGCTTCCAGGGACTAACCTTCCTCACAGATACGCAGTATTTT. Protein sequence: CASSFQGLTFLTDTQYF. The full variable domain, with the rest looked up from reference TRBV7-8 and TRBJ2-3, is GAGVSQSPRYKVAKRGQDVALRCDPISGHVSLFWYQQALGQGPEFLTYFQNEAQLDKSGLPSDRFFAERPEGSVSTLKIQRTQQEDSAVYLCASSFQGLTFLTDTQYFGPGTRLTVL.

The rearrangement uses TRBV3-1 (or the pseudogene TRBV3-2) and TRBJ1-1; TRBD1 matches at 7 bases. The CDR3 has 12 amino acids. Germline-derived CDR1 and CDR2 are LGHDT and YNNKEL (reference sequence). After removal of 0 bases from V and 10 bases from J, the junction contained 2 bases not matched to a gene. As DNA, the CDR3 is TGTGCCAGCAGCCAAGAACGACAGGGAGCTTTCTTT. Protein sequence: CASSQERQGAFF.

The rearrangement joins TRBV24-1 to TRBJ2-1; TRBD2 agrees at 7 bases. CDR3 length: 16 amino acids. After removal of 0 bases from V and 2 bases from J, the junction contained 3 bases not matched to a gene. The germline gives CDR1 KGHDR, CDR2 SFDVKD. This chain's CDR3 is CATSDLMGGTYNEQFF. The CDR3 bases are TGTGCCACCAGTGATTTGATGGGAGGGACCTACAATGAGCAGTTCTTC.

This chain connects TRBV6-5 to TRBJ1-2; D gene unclear. This CDR3 has 13 amino acids. Germline CDR1 MNHEY, CDR2 SVGAGI. Trimming took off 4 bases at V and 4 bases at J, with 10 bases between the two ends. The CDR3 loop reads CASSFGLIYGYTF. CDR3 sequence (DNA): TGTGCCAGCAGTTTCGGACTCATCTATGGCTACACCTTC.

This chain links TRBV3-1 (or the pseudogene TRBV3-2) with TRBJ2-5, with 8 nucleotides matching TRBD1. This CDR3 has 16 amino acids. The germline V gene encodes CDR1 LGHDT and CDR2 YNNKEL (reference sequence). V lost 4 bases to trimming and J lost 4 bases; unmatched junction nucleotides: 11. CDR3 region: CASSLRGGQGAETQYF. The CDR3 DNA reads as TGTGCCAGCAGCCTACGAGGGGGGCAGGGGGCAGAGACCCAGTACTTC.

The chain uses TRBV6-2 or TRBV6-3 and TRBJ1-1; possibly TRBD1 for D (5 bases). The germline V gene encodes CDR1 MNHEY and CDR2 SVGEGT. The CDR3 totals 17 residues. Trimming took 7 bases from V and 3 from J, leaving 24 bases between them. DNA of the CDR3: TGTGCCAGCACCCCCGGGGGTTTTACGCCAATTCACACTGAAGCTTTCTTT. It translates to CASTPGGFTPIHTEAFF.

This clone was counted a few times. J is TRBJ1-1 and V is TRBV18; D gene unclear. V was clipped by 3 bases and J by 4 bases, with 15 bases between them. The CDR3 runs 15 residues. Looked up from germline, CDR1 is KGHSH and CDR2 is LQKENI. The CDR3 DNA sequence: TGTGCCAGCTCACCGACCTCCGAGGCTCGCACTGAAGCTTTCTTT. Protein: CASSPTSEARTEAFF.

Only one count was recorded for this clone. The chain links TRBV3-1 (or the pseudogene TRBV3-2) to TRBJ1-5, with D uncertain. Trimming left V 1 base short and J 5 bases short, with 9 bases between. The CDR3 is 14 amino acids. Germline lookup yields CDR1 LGHDT and CDR2 YNNKEL (reference sequence). Here the CDR3 reads CASSQGQDYQPQHF. The DNA of the CDR3 is TGTGCCAGCAGCCAAGGTCAGGATTATCAGCCCCAGCATTTT.

The V and J genes are TRBV3-1 (or the pseudogene TRBV3-2) and TRBJ1-1; 8 nucleotides line up with TRBD1. Germline CDR1 and CDR2: LGHDT and YNNKEL (reference sequence). V lost 1 base to trimming and J lost 9 bases; unmatched junction nucleotides: 10. There are 15 residues in the CDR3. This chain's CDR3 is CASSQAATGVVKAFF. DNA of the CDR3: TGTGCCAGCAGCCAAGCCGCGACAGGGGTTGTAAAAGCTTTCTTT.

This chain uses TRBV7-2 with TRBJ2-2; the match to TRBD1 covers 9 bases. Losses at the gene ends were 6 bases for V and 3 bases for J; bases not matched to a gene: 2. This CDR3 has 14 residues. Germline CDR1 and CDR2: SGHTA and FQGNSA. The CDR3 sequence: CASRGQGYTGELFF. Here the CDR3 DNA reads TGTGCCAGCAGAGGACAGGGGTACACCGGGGAGCTGTTTTTT.

The chain uses TRBV6-6 and TRBJ1-2; D is undetermined. The germline CDR1 and CDR2 sequences are MNHNY and SVGAGI (reference sequence). The CDR3 is made up of 12 amino acids. With 11 bases removed from V and 3 bases from J, the gap between germline ends came to 13 bases. CDR3 region: CASGRTDYGYTF. The CDR3 DNA reads as TGTGCCTCAGGAAGGACTGACTATGGCTACACCTTC.

The chain recombines TRBV30 with TRBJ2-7, with a tentative D call TRBD2 (6 bases). Trimming took off 0 bases at V and 8 bases at J, with 14 bases between the two ends. The V gene's germline CDR1 is GTSNPN and CDR2 SVGIG (reference sequence). The CDR3 has 13 amino acids. DNA for the CDR3: TGTGCCTGGAGTGTACTACCTGCGGGGAAGCAGTACTTC. This codes for CAWSVLPAGKQYF.

This clone occurred a few times. V usage is TRBV7-8 and J usage is TRBJ2-1; weak D call: TRBD2 (5 bases). With 4 bases removed from V and 6 bases from J, the gap between germline ends came to 13 bases. The CDR3 loop spans 14 amino acids. From germline, CDR1 is SGHVS and CDR2 FQNEAQ. In nucleotides, the CDR3 is TGTGCCAGCAGCTCCCTGGACGGAGGCAATGAGCAGTTCTTC. Translating gives CASSSLDGGNEQFF.

The gene calls are TRBV2 and TRBJ2-2, with D uncertain. The CDR3 contains 15 residues. The germline V gene has CDR1 SNHLY and CDR2 FYNNEI. V was trimmed by 4 bases and J by 0 bases, leaving 9 bases between them. Here the CDR3 reads CASSADIANTGELFF. Written as DNA, the CDR3 is TGTGCCAGCAGTGCCGACATTGCGAACACCGGGGAGCTGTTTTTT.

V is TRBV5-1 and J is TRBJ2-3; D uncertain. Between the trimmed V and J ends, which lost 1 base and 0 bases, there was a span of 9 bases. This CDR3 has 15 amino acids. Germline assignment: CDR1 SGHRS and CDR2 YFSETQ. The DNA of the CDR3 is TGCGCCAGCAGCTTGAGTAGCCGGAGCACAGATACGCAGTATTTT. Residues: CASSLSSRSTDTQYF.

V usage is TRBV27 and J usage is TRBJ2-7, with D possibly matching TRBD2 (6 bases). The CDR3 totals 15 residues. Trimming left V 8 bases short and J 0 bases short, with 17 bases between. Germline CDR1 and CDR2: MNHEY and SMNVEV (reference sequence). The DNA of the CDR3 is TGTGCCAGCTGTCAAAGCGGGTACAGCTCCTACGAGCAGTACTTC. Translating it yields CASCQSGYSSYEQYF.

Here the CDR3 reads CASSQRDRYTEAFF. As DNA, the CDR3 is TGTGCCAGCAGCCAACGGGACAGATACACTGAAGCTTTCTTT. The J gene is TRBJ1-1, the V gene TRBV3-1 (or the pseudogene TRBV3-2), with 7 bases identical to TRBD1. Germline CDR1 and CDR2: LGHDT and YNNKEL (reference sequence). The V and J ends lost 2 bases and 3 bases, in that order; junction bases with no gene match: 3. This CDR3 contains 14 residues.

The chain couples TRBV30 to TRBJ1-1; D not certain. Germline CDR1 reads GTSNPN; CDR2 reads SVGIG (reference sequence). The CDR3 extends over 14 amino acids. Trimming stripped 0 bases from V and 2 bases from J, with 10 bases between. The CDR3 bases are TGTGCCTGGAGTGTGGCAGGTCACAACACTGAAGCTTTCTTT. This gives the protein CAWSVAGHNTEAFF.

J is TRBJ2-5 and V is TRBV7-8, with a tentative D call TRBD2 (5 bases). The V end lost 0 bases, the J end lost 1 base, and 6 bases lay between the germline ends. Germline V lookup: CDR1 SGHVS, CDR2 FQNEAQ. The CDR3 sequence is 14 residues long. The CDR3 region is CASSLASGQETQYF. CDR3 coding DNA: TGTGCCAGCAGCTTAGCGAGCGGCCAAGAGACCCAGTACTTC.

The table lists this clone with a few counts. The chain links TRBV11-2 to TRBJ1-1; 9 bases align to TRBD1. This CDR3 has 14 residues. Unmatched junction bases numbered 6, after V lost 5 bases and J lost 5 bases. Per the germline V gene, CDR1 is SGHAT and CDR2 is FQNNGV. This chain's CDR3 is CASSRGQGGTEAFF. The CDR3, as DNA: TGTGCCAGCAGCCGGGGACAGGGAGGAACTGAAGCTTTCTTT.